The T cell receptor (beta chain) described here comes from a study of blood T cell repertoires in COVID-19. Clones were sequenced by immunoSEQ multiplex PCR, and TCRdb holds only the in-frame ones, with some missing. The sample has 150,000 or so clones, roughly four fifths seen once; the top ten hold roughly 15%. With V trimmed by 6 bases and J by 0 bases, 1 base remained unmatched. The CDR3 length is 12 residues. Germline V gene sequence: CDR1 GTSNPN, CDR2 SVGIG (reference sequence). The source material was peripheral blood. The clonotype was recovered from a human donor with acute or convalescent COVID-19. The donor label of this sample is uncertain. This chain links TRBV30 with TRBJ1-2; 7 bases map to TRBD1. As DNA, the CDR3 is TGTGCCTGCAGGGGGTCTAACTATGGCTACACCTTC. Protein product: CACRGSNYGYTF.